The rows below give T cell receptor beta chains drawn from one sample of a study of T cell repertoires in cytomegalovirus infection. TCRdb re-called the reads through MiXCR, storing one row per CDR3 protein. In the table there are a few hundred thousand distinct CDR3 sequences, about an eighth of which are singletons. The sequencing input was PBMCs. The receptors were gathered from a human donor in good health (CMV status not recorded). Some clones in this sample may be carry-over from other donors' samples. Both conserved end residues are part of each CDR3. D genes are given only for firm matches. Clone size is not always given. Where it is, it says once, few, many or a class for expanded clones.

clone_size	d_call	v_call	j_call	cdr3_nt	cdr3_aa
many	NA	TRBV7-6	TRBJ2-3	TGTGCCAGCAGCTTACTTTGGACAGATACGCAGTATTTT	CASSLLWTDTQYF
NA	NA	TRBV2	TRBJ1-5	TGTGCCAGCAGTTTCAGCGTTCAGGGGACTTGGCCCCAGCATTTT	CASSFSVQGTWPQHF
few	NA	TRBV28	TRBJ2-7	TGTGCCAGCAGTTTATTACAGCTAACCTACGAGCAGTACTTC	CASSLLQLTYEQYF
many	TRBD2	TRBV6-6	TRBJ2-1	TGTGCCAGCAGTAAAACTAGCGGGGACTCCTACAATGAGCAGTTCTTC	CASSKTSGDSYNEQFF
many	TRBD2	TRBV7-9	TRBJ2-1	TGTGCCAGCAGCTTGTACCCGGGACTAGCGGGAGGAACCTACAATGAGCAGTTCTTC	CASSLYPGLAGGTYNEQFF
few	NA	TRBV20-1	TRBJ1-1	TGCAGTGCGAGCCTCGTCGTGTCAAACACTGAAGCTTTCTTT	CSASLVVSNTEAFF
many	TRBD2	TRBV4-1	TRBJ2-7	TGCGCCAGCAGCCAAGAAGTACAAGCGGGGGGGCTCGTCTCCTACGAGCAGTACTTC	CASSQEVQAGGLVSYEQYF
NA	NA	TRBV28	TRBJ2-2	TGTGCCAGCAGTTTAGGCAGCCGAACCGGGGAGCTGTTTTTT	CASSLGSRTGELFF
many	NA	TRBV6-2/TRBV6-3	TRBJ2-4	TGTGCCAGCAGTTACACCCCGGGGACATGGAGAATTCAGTACTTC	CASSYTPGTWRIQYF
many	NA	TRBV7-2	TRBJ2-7	TGTGCCAGCAGCTTAGCAACGGGATGGGTCTACGAGCAGTACTTC	CASSLATGWVYEQYF
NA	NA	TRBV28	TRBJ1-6	TGTGCCAGCAGTTTGGAACTCGCCATCGGTTCACCCCTCCACTTT	CASSLELAIGSPLHF
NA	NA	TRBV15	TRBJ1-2	TGTGCCACCAGCAGAGATCGCAGTGATAGGTATGGCTACACCTTC	CATSRDRSDRYGYTF
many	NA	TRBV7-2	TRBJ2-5	TGTGCCAGCAGCCGAGGGGGGTGGGAGACCCAGTACTTC	CASSRGGWETQYF
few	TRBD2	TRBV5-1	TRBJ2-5	TGCGCCAGCAGCGCGACTAGCGGGGGGCAAGAGACCCAGTACTTC	CASSATSGGQETQYF
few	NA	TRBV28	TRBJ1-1	TGTGCCAGCCAAGAGGGTTACACTGAAGCTTTCTTT	CASQEGYTEAFF
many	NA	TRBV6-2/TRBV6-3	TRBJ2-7	TGTGCCAGCAGTTTCCTTTACGAGCAGTACTTC	CASSFLYEQYF
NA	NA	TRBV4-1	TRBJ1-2	TGCGCCAGCAGCCAAGATCCCGGGGCCGCTAACTATGGCTACACCTTC	CASSQDPGAANYGYTF
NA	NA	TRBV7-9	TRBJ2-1	TGTGCCAGCAGCTTGGGGGCAGGGGAACAGTTCTTC	CASSLGAGEQFF
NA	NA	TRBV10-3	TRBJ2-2	TGTGCCATCAGTGAGTCAATGTCCGGGGAGCTGTTTTTT	CAISESMSGELFF
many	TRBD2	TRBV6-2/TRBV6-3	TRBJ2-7	TGTGCCAGCAGTTTGACTAGCGGCTGGGCCTACGAGCAGTACTTC	CASSLTSGWAYEQYF
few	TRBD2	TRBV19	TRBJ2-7	TGTGCCAGTAGTATCCTAGCGGGAGGAGCCTACGAGCAGTACTTC	CASSILAGGAYEQYF
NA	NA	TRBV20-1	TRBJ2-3	TGCAGTGCTAGACTAGAAGGGAGGACAGATACGCAGTATTTT	CSARLEGRTDTQYF
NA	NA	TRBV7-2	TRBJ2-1	TGTGCCAGCAGCCGCACCCCGGGACTCTCATACAATGAGCAGTTCTTC	CASSRTPGLSYNEQFF
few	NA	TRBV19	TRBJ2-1	TGTGCCAGTACCTCGTCCTTTCCCGGTGAGCAGTTCTTC	CASTSSFPGEQFF
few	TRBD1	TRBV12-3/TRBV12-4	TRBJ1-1	TGTGCCAGCACCTATGGGACAGAGAACACTGAAGCTTTCTTT	CASTYGTENTEAFF
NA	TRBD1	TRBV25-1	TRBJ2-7	TGTGCCAGCCAACCCCTCGGGACAGGCTCCTACGAGCAGTACTTC	CASQPLGTGSYEQYF
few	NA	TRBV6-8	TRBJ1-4	TGTGCCAGCAGACGTAGGAATACCAATGAAAAACTGTTTTTT	CASRRRNTNEKLFF
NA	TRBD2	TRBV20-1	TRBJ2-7	TGCAGTGCTAGAGATCGTACCCGGGGCGGGAGAGAATACGAGCAGTACTTC	CSARDRTRGGREYEQYF
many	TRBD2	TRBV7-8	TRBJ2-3	TGTGCCAGCAGCTTAGGGACCGGGACTAGCGGGAGGGGGGGGACAGATACGCAGTATTTT	CASSLGTGTSGRGGTDTQYF
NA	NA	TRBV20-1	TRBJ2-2	TGCAGTTCACCCAGCGGGCTGTTGGGCGGGGAGCTGTTTTTT	CSSPSGLLGGELFF
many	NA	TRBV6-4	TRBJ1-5	TGTGCCAGCTCGGAGGGACCTGGGGGCAATCAGCCCCAGCATTTT	CASSEGPGGNQPQHF
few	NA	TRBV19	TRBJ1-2	TGTGCCAGTAGTACTAGGACGGTAGATGGCTACACCTTC	CASSTRTVDGYTF
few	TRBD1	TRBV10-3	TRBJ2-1	TGTGCCATCAGTGATGGGGGACAGGGGGCGCCCAAGGATGAGCAGTTCTTC	CAISDGGQGAPKDEQFF
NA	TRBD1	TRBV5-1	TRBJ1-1	TGCGCCAGCAGCTCAGACGGGACAGCCACTGAAGCTTTCTTT	CASSSDGTATEAFF
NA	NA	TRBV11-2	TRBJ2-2	TGTGCCAGCAGCTTTGGGGAGATAACCGGGGAGCTGTTTTTT	CASSFGEITGELFF
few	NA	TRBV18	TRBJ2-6	TGTGCCAGCTCGCGCCCGAGCTCTGGGGCCAACGTCCTGACTTTC	CASSRPSSGANVLTF
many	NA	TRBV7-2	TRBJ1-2	TGTGCCAGCAGCTTAGCGCTAAGGGTGGCAGGGCAAGGGGGTAAGCCGAACTATGGCTACACCTTC	CASSLALRVAGQGGKPNYGYTF
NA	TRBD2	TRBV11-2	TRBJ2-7	TGTGCCAGCAGCTTTTTTAGCGGGGGCTCCTACGAGCAGTACTTC	CASSFFSGGSYEQYF
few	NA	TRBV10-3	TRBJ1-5	TGTGCCATCAGTGAATCCGGGCAGGGAAAGGGGAGCGGTCAGCCCCAGCATTTT	CAISESGQGKGSGQPQHF
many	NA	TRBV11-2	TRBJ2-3	TGTGCCACCGCTTTTGGAAAACATAGCACAGATACGCAGTATTTT	CATAFGKHSTDTQYF
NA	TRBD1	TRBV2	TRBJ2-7	TGTGCCGGGGGACAGAACTCCTACGAGCAGTACTTC	CAGGQNSYEQYF
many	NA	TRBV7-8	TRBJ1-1	TGTGCCAGCAGCTTAGTGGCGGGAACTGAAGCTTTCTTT	CASSLVAGTEAFF
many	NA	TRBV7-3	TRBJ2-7	TGTGCCAGCAGCTCGCAGGGATCCTACGAGCAGTACTTC	CASSSQGSYEQYF
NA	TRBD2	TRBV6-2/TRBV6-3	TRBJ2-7	TGTGCCAGCAGTCCGCGCGGACTAGCCGTTACCTACGAGCAGTACTTC	CASSPRGLAVTYEQYF
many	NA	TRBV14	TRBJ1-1	TGTGCCAGCAGCCAAGTTTTGGGCACTGAAGCTTTCTTT	CASSQVLGTEAFF